The 16 T cell receptor beta chains presented below share a single source sample, sequenced in a study of CD8+CD57+ T cells in acquired aplastic anemia. Template material for TCR beta VDJ and CDR3 profiling consisted of genomic DNA. TCRdb fed the reads into MiXCR, producing one record per CDR3 protein. Among around 200,000 distinct CDR3 sequences listed, about half were seen once. Sample: sorted CD4+, CD8+, or CD8+CD57+ T cells (not recorded which) from PBMCs. Receptors originate from a human donor in good health, serving as a control.

This clonotype was counted once. The chain employs TRBV7-3 and TRBJ2-5; 8 bases fit TRBD2. The CDR3 consists of 16 residues. Germline lookup yields CDR1 SGHTA and CDR2 FQGTGA. V dropped 5 bases and J dropped 7; count of bases not matched to a gene: 15. The CDR3, as DNA: TGTGCCAGCAGCCCCCAGGTCCCGGGGGGGAGAGGGACCCAGTACTTC. Translation: CASSPQVPGGRGTQYF. Together with reference TRBV7-3 and TRBJ2-5, the CDR3 gives the full variable domain: GAGVSQTPSNKVTEKGKYVELRCDPISGHTALYWYRQSLGQGPEFLIYFQGTGAADDSGLPNDRFFAVRPEGSVSTLKIQRTERGDSAVYLCASSPQVPGGRGTQYFGPGTRLLVL.

In its sample, this clonotype was seen many times. The rearrangement uses TRBV7-2 and TRBJ2-1; maybe TRBD1 (6 bases). Germline CDR1 and CDR2: SGHTA and FQGNSA. The CDR3 runs to 14 residues. V was trimmed by 5 bases and J by 7 bases, leaving 15 bases between them. CDR3 sequence (DNA): TGTGCCAGCAGCCCACAGGGCTGGGGAAATGAGCAGTTCTTC. Its translation: CASSPQGWGNEQFF.

This clonotype was seen at least ten times. This sequence joins TRBV6-4 and TRBJ2-7; D remains unclear. The CDR3 is made up of 15 amino acids. The germline V gene encodes CDR1 MRHNA and CDR2 SNTAGT. V lost 0 bases to trimming and J lost 3 bases, with 12 bases between them. CDR3 protein: CASSDSSEHDYEQYF. The CDR3 DNA is TGTGCCAGCAGTGACTCTTCGGAACATGACTACGAGCAGTACTTC.

The rearrangement uses TRBV10-3 and TRBJ1-2, with 7 bases aligning to TRBD1. CDR3 size: 14 residues. The V segment lost 5 bases and the J segment 4 bases; nucleotides outside the gene matches: 7. Germline CDR1 and CDR2: ENHRY and SYGVKD. The CDR3 region has the DNA TGTGCCATCAGTCAAAAGACAGGGCCCTATGGCTACACCTTC. Protein sequence: CAISQKTGPYGYTF.

This clonotype showed up many times. This sequence joins TRBV20-1 and TRBJ1-1; a possible D gene is TRBD1 (5 bases). The V end lost 4 bases, the J end lost 1 base, and 16 bases lay between the germline ends. Germline V gene data show CDR1 as DFQATT and CDR2 as SNEGSKA (reference sequence). The CDR3 has 15 amino acids. The CDR3 region is CSANPLQEPNTEAFF. As DNA, the CDR3 is TGCAGTGCTAACCCCTTACAGGAGCCGAACACTGAAGCTTTCTTT.

V and J are TRBV7-9 and TRBJ1-2; D gene unclear. V was clipped by 3 bases and J by 6 bases, with 11 bases between them. The germline CDR1 and CDR2 sequences are SEHNR and FQNEAQ (reference sequence). CDR3 length: 13 residues. The DNA for the CDR3 is TGTGCCAGCAGCTTTAAGACGCAGGATGGCTACACCTTC. Its translation is CASSFKTQDGYTF.

The rearrangement links TRBV5-4 to TRBJ2-7, with D tentatively TRBD1 or TRBD2 (5 bases each). The CDR3 is 13 amino acids. The germline V and J ends were trimmed by 7 bases and 5 bases, with 16 bases remaining between them. The germline V gene has CDR1 SGHNT and CDR2 YYREEE (reference sequence). CDR3 region: CASGPGRRNEQYF. The CDR3 nucleotides read TGTGCCAGCGGCCCGGGACGGCGAAACGAGCAGTACTTC.

Ten or more counts support this clonotype. The J gene is TRBJ1-2, the V gene TRBV28; D call uncertain. Germline V gene data show CDR1 as MDHEN and CDR2 as SYDVKM. V gave up 3 bases and J gave up 5 bases, with 7 bases separating them. The CDR3 length is 12 residues. The CDR3 coding sequence is TGTGCCAGCAGTTTTCGGGGTTATGGCTACACCTTC. Translating it yields CASSFRGYGYTF.

Worth noting for this clonotype: The junction and the germline gene differ at one end; a read error may be behind it. This chain uses TRBV20-1 with TRBJ1-2; D remains ambiguous. Germline assignment: CDR1 DFQATT and CDR2 SNEGSKA (reference sequence). This CDR3 is built from 11 residues. CDR3 nucleotide sequence: TGCGGTGCTAGAGAGGGCGCAGGAAACACCTTC. It specifies CGAREGAGNTF.

The table lists this clonotype with many counts. V gene TRBV7-2 combines with J gene TRBJ2-1; 7 bases match TRBD1. The V segment lost 5 bases and the J segment 5 bases; nucleotides outside the gene matches: 3. Germline V gene data show CDR1 as SGHTA and CDR2 as FQGNSA. The length of the CDR3 is 13 residues. The CDR3 here is CASSLTGDNEQFF. CDR3 DNA: TGTGCCAGCAGCCTTACAGGGGACAATGAGCAGTTCTTC.

The V call is TRBV14, the J call TRBJ1-1; D gene unclear. With 4 bases removed from V and 0 bases from J, the gap between germline ends came to 6 bases. CDR1 is SGHDN and CDR2 is FVKESK in the germline V gene. This CDR3 comprises 13 residues. The CDR3 DNA follows: TGTGCCAGCAGCCCAAGCATGAACACTGAAGCTTTCTTT. Protein: CASSPSMNTEAFF.

The rearrangement joins TRBV15 to TRBJ2-7; 7 nucleotides match TRBD1. Germline values: CDR1 LNHNV, CDR2 YYDKDF (reference sequence). V lost 9 bases to trimming and J lost 4 bases; unmatched junction nucleotides: 9. The CDR3 runs 13 residues. This CDR3 reads CATTRDRSYEQYF. The CDR3 DNA reads TGTGCCACTACCCGGGACAGATCGTACGAGCAGTACTTC.

The gene calls are TRBV6-5 and TRBJ1-4, with TRBD1 as a possible D gene (5 bases). This CDR3 spans 14 amino acids. From germline, CDR1 is MNHEY and CDR2 SVGAGI. V lost 4 bases to trimming and J lost 3 bases, with 9 bases between them. DNA for the CDR3: TGTGCCAGCAGTTCGACAGCAGCTAATGAAAAACTGTTTTTT. Translated: CASSSTAANEKLFF.

V and J are TRBV2 and TRBJ2-7; a weak D match, TRBD2 (6 bases). From germline, CDR1 is SNHLY and CDR2 FYNNEI. The CDR3 runs 13 residues. The V end was cut by 7 bases, the J end by 2 bases, with 12 bases between. The CDR3 loop reads CASNPAGTYEQYF. DNA for the CDR3: TGTGCCAGCAACCCGGCGGGAACCTACGAGCAGTACTTC. The whole variable domain, filled in from reference TRBV2 and TRBJ2-7, reads EPEVTQTPSHQVTQMGQEVILRCVPISNHLYFYWYRQILGQKVEFLVSFYNNEISEKSEIFDDQFSVERPDGSNFTLKIRSTKLEDSAMYFCASNPAGTYEQYFGPGTRLTVT.

The CDR3 DNA sequence: TGCAGTATGACTAGCGGGGGGTCCTACAATGAGCAGTTCTTC. It codes for CSMTSGGSYNEQFF. The chain combines TRBV20-1 with TRBJ2-1; TRBD2 matches at 13 bases. The trim removed 8 bases at V and 1 base at J, leaving 2 bases unmatched. The CDR3 is 14 amino acids. The V gene's germline CDR1 is DFQATT and CDR2 SNEGSKA (reference sequence).

This clonotype was counted ten times or more. This chain's CDR3 is CASSLNTNYGYTF. Here the CDR3 DNA reads TGTGCCAGCAGTTTAAACACTAACTATGGCTACACCTTC. V and J are TRBV12-3 or TRBV12-4 and TRBJ1-2; D gene ambiguous. The germline V and J ends were trimmed by 2 bases and 0 bases, with 4 bases remaining between them. The CDR3 has 13 amino acids.